This T cell receptor (beta chain) is from a study of blood T cell repertoires in COVID-19. Study context: PBMCs, B-cell-depleted T cells, or T cells were the source of the cDNA or gDNA that made up the material.

The V gene lost 2 bases and the J gene lost 6 bases, with 8 bases spanning the gap. The CDR3 has 12 amino acids. Germline V lookup: CDR1 MDHEN, CDR2 SYDVKM. In the source study's methods: Amplification of reference gene primers was used by the study to estimate nucleated cell counts. TCRdb's copy holds only in-frame clones and misses some; the assay was immunoSEQ multiplex PCR. The DNA gave D and trimming, while V, J and clone size come from that table. Of some 150,000 clones in the sample, about 83% were seen once. The chain uses TRBV28 and TRBJ2-7; D unresolved. The sample taken for sequencing was peripheral blood. The clonotype was recovered from a woman in her 50s with active or convalescent COVID-19. In DNA, the CDR3 is TGTGCCAGCAGTTTAGGGCGATCCGAGCAGTACTTC. Translated, it gives CASSLGRSEQYF.